These T cell receptor beta chains were read from a single sample in a study of T cells in Graves' hyperthyroidism and ophthalmopathy. MiXCR, run by TCRdb on the multiplex PCR reads, gives a single entry per CDR3 protein. Of about 600,000 distinct CDR3 sequences listed, around 15% are singletons. Material for sequencing was blood. The receptors originated from a woman in her 40s with Graves' ophthalmopathy. CDR3s include the opening cysteine and the closing phenylalanine or tryptophan. Each record gives: V gene, CDR3 protein.

V: TRBV14; CDR3: CASSPTRREQYF
V: TRBV7-2; CDR3: CASTLNWAESTDTQYF
V: TRBV11-2; CDR3: CASSLDGRGYEQCF
V: TRBV5-1; CDR3: CASSEVGSGNEQFF
V: TRBV7-9; CDR3: CASSLDATSYGYTF
V: TRBV20-1; CDR3: CSATPFSTDTQYF
V: TRBV18; CDR3: CASSPSMNTEAFF
V: TRBV7-6; CDR3: CASFLNWETQYF
V: TRBV7-9; CDR3: CASSPPATSGRDQFF
V: TRBV2; CDR3: CASRDREETQYF
V: TRBV6-2/TRBV6-3; CDR3: CASSYSVETQYF
V: TRBV27; CDR3: CASSGGGTGVNTEAFF
V: TRBV2; CDR3: CASSGTPRDGYTF
V: TRBV7-2; CDR3: CASSSVVSDTQYF
V: TRBV28; CDR3: CASKLNREGFYEQYF
V: TRBV20-1; CDR3: CSARGGGGNYGYTF
V: TRBV6-5; CDR3: CASSYEQGGFYGYTF
V: TRBV6-2/TRBV6-3; CDR3: CASRSLAFLNEQFF
V: TRBV28; CDR3: CASSPRDRLDYGYTF
V: TRBV3-1; CDR3: CASSQDKAEQYF
V: TRBV7-9; CDR3: CASSLGLAEDTQYF
V: TRBV7-9; CDR3: CASSSTGGLSYNEQFF
V: TRBV12-3/TRBV12-4; CDR3: CASSLVGQGESPLHF
V: TRBV11-2; CDR3: CASSLYSGGAADTQYF
V: TRBV20-1; CDR3: CSARDTGRLAGTYNEQFF
V: TRBV19; CDR3: CASSPRVITYNEQFF
V: TRBV5-1; CDR3: CASSLLRSGTSYEQYF
V: TRBV28; CDR3: CASSPSGFEIGYTF
V: TRBV5-1; CDR3: CASSGGGSGNTIYF
V: TRBV5-1; CDR3: CASSLSVWDRPPYNEQFF
V: TRBV2; CDR3: CASRKDITEAFF
V: TRBV20-1; CDR3: CSASTGLNVNRYTF
V: TRBV7-9; CDR3: CASSLDQGLTEAFF
V: TRBV28; CDR3: CASALAEGNNEQFF
V: TRBV5-1; CDR3: CASSHPGGRGGTGELFF
V: TRBV5-4; CDR3: CASSGGTSPTGELFF
V: TRBV12-3/TRBV12-4; CDR3: CASSLWTSGGANEQYF
V: TRBV2; CDR3: CASSPGTVNTGELFF
V: TRBV4-1; CDR3: CASSQVRGTGNTIYF
V: TRBV9; CDR3: CASYNNYGYTF
V: TRBV19; CDR3: CASRTGGHNSPLHF
V: TRBV5-4; CDR3: CASSLDLTSGELFF
V: TRBV5-1; CDR3: CASSLSPDRDGAIYF
V: TRBV4-2; CDR3: CASSQDGDSGYTGELFF
V: TRBV20-1; CDR3: CSANPTMGNEQFF
V: TRBV19; CDR3: CASSPTAGGVETQYF
V: TRBV10-3; CDR3: CATAPGNYNEQFF
V: TRBV6-1; CDR3: CASSESGISPYEQYF
V: TRBV3-1; CDR3: CASSQGGTATNEKLFF
V: TRBV7-9; CDR3: CASSYARPGQGASYEQYF